This TCR beta chain was found in a study of siplizumab effects on memory and regulatory T cells. General study results and limits: Both greater diversity than memory cells and a major contribution to the alloresponse seemed to characterize naive T cells. Naive or memory phenotype was unassignable for roughly 75-96% of proliferating CD4+ or CD8+ clones.

Turning to this clone: The antigen remains undetermined.

Per sample, the assay covered 90,000 to 100,000 TCR templates. Libraries were prepared by immunoSEQ multiplex PCR; TCRdb keeps only in-frame clonotypes and omits some of them. The data show some 96,000 clones, more than 85% seen once. The CDR3 length is 17 residues. Germline CDR1 is SGHRS and CDR2 is YFSETQ. Trimming cost V 0 bases and J 4 bases, with 18 bases left between them. This TCR derives from a human donor in good health. The V call is TRBV5-1, the J call TRBJ2-3; possibly TRBD2 for D (5 bases). The sample comprised CD4+ T cells sorted from blood. The CDR3 DNA is TGCGCCAGCAGCTTGGCCCCGACCGGGGTTTCGGCAGATACGCAGTATTTT. The encoded protein is CASSLAPTGVSADTQYF.